This T cell receptor beta chain was retrieved from a study of CD8 T cells in Susac syndrome. Bulk CD8+ and CD4+ cells came from magnetic negative isolation; CD8+ TEMRA by FACS. There are 11 residues in the CDR3. Germline V gene lookup returns CDR1 GTSNPN and CDR2 SVGIG (reference sequence). V dropped 7 bases and J dropped 5; count of bases not matched to a gene: 2. Random hexamers served to reverse transcribe roughly 0.45 to 1 ug RNA. A single record per CDR3 protein comes from TCRdb applying MiXCR to the immunoSEQ multiplex PCR reads. Of under 200,000 distinct CDR3 sequences in the sample, approximately 95% are singletons; the top ten hold about 0.15%.

The V and J genes are TRBV30 and TRBJ1-2, with TRBD1 matching 9 bases. The clonotype was recovered from a human donor with multiple sclerosis. The sequencing input was CD8+ T cells from PBMCs. This chain's CDR3 is CASDRGYGYTF. The CDR3 DNA sequence: TGTGCCTCTGACAGGGGGTATGGCTACACCTTC.